These 15 T cell receptor beta chains were all obtained from the same sample, sequenced in a study of T cell changes during pregnancy in multiple sclerosis. Clones were read by immunoSEQ multiplex PCR, and TCRdb kept only the in-frame ones, dropping some. The sample gives roughly 40,000 clones, roughly 90% of which show up once; 7.5% to 10% is in the top ten. The starting material was CD8+ T cells from peripheral blood mononuclear cells, obtained before pregnancy. The receptors originated from a female donor with multiple sclerosis, enrolled in a pregnancy study.

The chain has TRBV19 and TRBJ1-1, with 7 bases identical to TRBD1. CDR3 size: 14 residues. Germline lookup yields CDR1 LNHDA and CDR2 SQIVND (reference sequence). V lost 5 bases to trimming and J lost 6 bases; unmatched junction nucleotides: 9. This CDR3 reads CASSSPRQGPEAFF. CDR3 DNA sequence: TGTGCCAGTAGTTCTCCAAGACAGGGCCCTGAAGCTTTCTTT.

The sample holds one count of this clone. The rearrangement joins TRBV11-2 to TRBJ2-1; D possibly corresponds to TRBD1 (6 bases). Trimming left V 4 bases short and J 1 base short, with 8 bases between. CDR1 is SGHAT, CDR2 FQNNGV, per germline. This CDR3 has 14 residues. The DNA of the CDR3 is TGTGCCAGCAGCTATACAGGGTCCTACAATGAGCAGTTCTTC. It is translated as CASSYTGSYNEQFF. Full variable domain (missing parts from reference TRBV11-2 and TRBJ2-1): EAGVAQSPRYKIIEKRQSVAFWCNPISGHATLYWYQQILGQGPKLLIQFQNNGVVDDSQLPKDRFSAERLKGVDSTLKIQPAKLEDSAVYLCASSYTGSYNEQFFGPGTRLTVL.

The chain carries TRBV5-6 and TRBJ1-1; TRBD1 is a possible D gene (6 bases). The CDR3 has 11 amino acids. The V gene lost 5 bases and the J gene lost 8 bases, with 10 bases spanning the gap. Germline V CDR1 and CDR2: SGHDT, YYEEEE. In DNA, the CDR3 is TGTGCCAGCAGTTACGGACAGGAAGCTTTCTTT. Translating gives CASSYGQEAFF. Based on the CDR3 plus reference TRBV5-6 and TRBJ1-1, the full variable domain is DAGVTQSPTHLIKTRGQQVTLRCSPKSGHDTVSWYQQALGQGPQFIFQYYEEEERQRGNFPDRFSGHQFPNYSSELNVNALLLGDSALYLCASSYGQEAFFGQGTRLTVV.

The sample holds a few counts of this clone. This chain connects TRBV6-1 to TRBJ2-1; perhaps TRBD2 as D (6 bases). Trimming took off 1 base at V and 1 base at J, with 8 bases between the two ends. Germline V CDR1 and CDR2: MNHNS, SASEGT. This CDR3 comprises 15 residues. CDR3 region: CASSEGDFSYNEQFF. DNA of the CDR3: TGTGCCAGCAGTGAAGGGGACTTTTCCTACAATGAGCAGTTCTTC.

This sequence joins TRBV6-1 and TRBJ2-4, with 9 nucleotides matching TRBD2. Per germline, CDR1 MNHNS and CDR2 SASEGT. V lost 1 base, J lost 2 bases, and 6 bases stayed unmatched. The CDR3 runs 17 residues. The CDR3 DNA is TGTGCCAGCAGTGAAGAGGGCGGGAGGGCAACCAAAAACATTCAGTACTTC. Protein: CASSEEGGRATKNIQYF.

This rearrangement joins TRBV15 to TRBJ2-3; the match to TRBD2 covers 13 bases. V shed 7 bases, J shed 2 bases, and the junction held 6 bases outside the gene matches. Germline CDR1 is LNHNV and CDR2 is YYDKDF (reference sequence). The CDR3 has 16 residues. In nucleotides, the CDR3 is TGTGCCACCACCCCGGGACTAGCGGGAATCACAGATACGCAGTATTTT. Its translation is CATTPGLAGITDTQYF.

V is TRBV5-6 and J is TRBJ2-7; 9 bases are shared with TRBD1. CDR3 length equals 15 residues. CDR1 is SGHDT, CDR2 YYEEEE, per germline. The trim removed 4 bases at V and 4 bases at J, leaving 9 bases unmatched. In DNA, the CDR3 is TGTGCCAGCAGCCCAGCCGGGACAGGGTTTTACGAGCAGTACTTC. Its translation: CASSPAGTGFYEQYF.

This clone has just a few counts. V gene TRBV4-2 combines with J gene TRBJ2-3; TRBD2 matches 11 bases. V shed 0 bases and J 1 base; nucleotides not matched to a gene: 0. The CDR3 runs to 16 residues. CDR1 is LGHNA and CDR2 is YNFKEQ in the germline V gene. Here the CDR3 reads CASSQELAGGTDTQYF. Written as DNA, the CDR3 is TGTGCCAGCAGCCAAGAACTAGCGGGAGGCACAGATACGCAGTATTTT.

The chain recombines TRBV19 with TRBJ2-1; D is unresolved. Trimming took off 3 bases at V and 5 bases at J, with 8 bases between the two ends. Germline-derived CDR1 and CDR2 are LNHDA and SQIVND (reference sequence). The CDR3 runs to 13 residues. The CDR3 sequence is CASSIGPHNEQFF. The DNA for the CDR3 is TGTGCCAGTAGTATTGGGCCGCACAATGAGCAGTTCTTC. Full variable domain (outside the CDR3, taken from reference TRBV19 and TRBJ2-1): DGGITQSPKYLFRKEGQNVTLSCEQNLNHDAMYWYRQDPGQGLRLIYYSQIVNDFQKGDIAEGYSVSREKKESFPLTVTSAQKNPTAFYLCASSIGPHNEQFFGPGTRLTVL.

The chain combines TRBV7-9 with TRBJ2-2; TRBD1 matches at 7 bases. Germline V gene data show CDR1 as SEHNR and CDR2 as FQNEAQ (reference sequence). This CDR3 is 15 amino acids long. J gave up 5 bases and V 7 bases, and 10 bases lay outside the gene matches. The CDR3 DNA reads TGTGCCAGCACCCCCCCGGGACAGCTTACCGGGGAGCTGTTTTTT. Translating it yields CASTPPGQLTGELFF.

This rearrangement joins TRBV6-1 to TRBJ2-3, with 10 bases aligning to TRBD2. V gave up 3 bases and J gave up 4 bases; unmatched junction bases: 4. Germline CDR1 reads MNHNS; CDR2 reads SASEGT. The CDR3 length is 15 residues. CDR3 coding DNA: TGTGCCAGCAGTGATCTAGCGGGAGCGTCAGATACGCAGTATTTT. Its translation: CASSDLAGASDTQYF.

The chain links TRBV27 to TRBJ2-5, with D maybe TRBD2 (6 bases). The closer fit of TRBJ2-7 to the DNA end suggests the J call may be wrong. The germline gives CDR1 MNHEY, CDR2 SMNVEV (reference sequence). This CDR3 is built from 15 residues. The CDR3: CASSFSGLSSYEQYF. In DNA, the CDR3 is TGTGCCAGCAGTTTCTCAGGACTAAGCTCCTACGAGCAGTACTTC.

The gene calls are TRBV2 and TRBJ2-3, with 10 bases identical to TRBD2. CDR3 length: 18 amino acids. CDR1 and CDR2 from the germline V gene are SNHLY and FYNNEI. V shed 6 bases and J 6 bases; nucleotides not matched to a gene: 18. The CDR3 is CASSSELSLLAGRDTQYF. CDR3 nucleotide sequence: TGTGCCAGCAGCTCAGAACTATCGTTACTAGCGGGGAGGGATACGCAGTATTTT.

The chain combines TRBV27 with TRBJ2-1; TRBD1 aligns across 8 bases. Trimming cost V 1 base and J 7 bases; bases outside gene matches: 3. Germline V gene sequence: CDR1 MNHEY, CDR2 SMNVEV (reference sequence). CDR3 size: 14 residues. CDR3 protein: CASSLFQGANEQFF. The DNA for the CDR3 is TGTGCCAGCAGTTTATTTCAGGGGGCGAATGAGCAGTTCTTC.

This clone showed up just once. The gene calls are TRBV19 and TRBJ1-5; D is unresolved. Germline V CDR1 and CDR2: LNHDA, SQIVND (reference sequence). V lost 5 bases and J 2 bases, leaving 7 bases between the germline ends. The CDR3 totals 13 residues. CDR3 coding DNA: TGTGCCAGTAGTTACGGGGGCAATCAGCCCCAGCATTTT. The encoded protein is CASSYGGNQPQHF.